In this sample, the clone carrying this T cell receptor beta chain turned up many times. What it binds is not known. The CDR3 consists of 16 residues. Germline V gene data show CDR1 as SGHTA and CDR2 as FQGNSA. Trimming shortened V by 3 bases and J by 0 bases, and 13 bases separated the two germline ends. The data originate from a study of CD8 T cells in ankylosing spondylitis. As the method for making TCR beta libraries, quantitative 5'-RACE with molecular barcodes was used. MiXCR, run by TCRdb on the 5' RACE reads, gives a single entry per CDR3 protein. Of nearly 350,000 distinct CDR3 sequences detected, roughly 14% appear once; the ten largest clones hold 0.9% to 1.2%. Study outcomes and limitations: Among TCR beta sequences, a motif of several highly homologous variants appeared characteristic of ankylosing spondylitis blood. There were earlier reports of some motif variants in reactive arthritis synovial fluid and blood. Disease-linked clones reportedly concentrated significantly in matched ankylosing spondylitis synovial fluid.

Material: blood, either unsorted or a sorted T cell fraction (not recorded which). The TCR comes from a male donor with ankylosing spondylitis or in good health (not recorded which). The chain links TRBV7-2 to TRBJ2-3; D is unclear. This chain's CDR3 is CASSFMAATSTDTQYF. The DNA of the CDR3 is TGTGCCAGCAGCTTTATGGCGGCCACTAGCACAGATACGCAGTATTTT.